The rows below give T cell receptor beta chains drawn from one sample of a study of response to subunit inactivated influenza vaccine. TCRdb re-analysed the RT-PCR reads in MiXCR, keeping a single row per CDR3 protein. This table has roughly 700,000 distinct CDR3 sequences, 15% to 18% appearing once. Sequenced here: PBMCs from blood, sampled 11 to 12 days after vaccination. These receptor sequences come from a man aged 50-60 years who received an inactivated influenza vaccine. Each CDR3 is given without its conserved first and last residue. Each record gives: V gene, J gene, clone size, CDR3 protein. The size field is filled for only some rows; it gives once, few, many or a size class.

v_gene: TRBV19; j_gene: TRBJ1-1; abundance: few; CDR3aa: ASSIQGVLNTEAF
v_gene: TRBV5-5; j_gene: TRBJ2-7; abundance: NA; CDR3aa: AMSPGQVTYEQY
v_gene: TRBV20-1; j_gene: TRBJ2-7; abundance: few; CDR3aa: SARVPSGGYEQY
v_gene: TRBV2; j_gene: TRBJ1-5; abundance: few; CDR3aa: ASRGTGEGQPQH
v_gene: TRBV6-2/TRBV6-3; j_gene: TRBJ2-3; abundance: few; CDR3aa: ASSYDLTSGSTDTQY
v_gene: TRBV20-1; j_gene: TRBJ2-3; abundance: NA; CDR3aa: SASPDRGSTDTQY
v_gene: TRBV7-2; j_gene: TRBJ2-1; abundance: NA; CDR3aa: ASSRSAGAHNEQF
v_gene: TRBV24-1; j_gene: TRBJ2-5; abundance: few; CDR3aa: ATSDSRARQGVTETQY
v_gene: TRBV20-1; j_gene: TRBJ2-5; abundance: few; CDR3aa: SARLGNPRETQY
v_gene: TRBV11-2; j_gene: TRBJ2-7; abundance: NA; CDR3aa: ASSLGRGGSYEQY
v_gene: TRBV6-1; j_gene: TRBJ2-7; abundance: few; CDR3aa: ASSQPGGRYEQY
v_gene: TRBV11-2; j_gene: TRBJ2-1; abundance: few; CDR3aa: ASSSRRELAGVGEQF
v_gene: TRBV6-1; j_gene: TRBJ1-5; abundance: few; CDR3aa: ASSRPTGYSNQPQH
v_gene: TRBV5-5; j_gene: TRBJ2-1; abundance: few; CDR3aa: ASGTSDRINEQF
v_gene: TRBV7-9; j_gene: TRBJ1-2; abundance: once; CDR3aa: ASSLALQGFGYT
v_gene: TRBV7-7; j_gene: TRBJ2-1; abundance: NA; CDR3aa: ASSLDLGSYNEQF
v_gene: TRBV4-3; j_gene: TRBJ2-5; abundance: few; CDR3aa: ASSQGTEETQY
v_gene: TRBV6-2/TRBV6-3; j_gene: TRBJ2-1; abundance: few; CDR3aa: ASSYSVAGDNEQF
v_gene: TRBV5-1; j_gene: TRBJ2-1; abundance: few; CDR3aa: ASSLAGPDPYNEQF
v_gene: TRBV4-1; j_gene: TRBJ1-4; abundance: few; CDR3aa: ASSQDPTVRGEKLF
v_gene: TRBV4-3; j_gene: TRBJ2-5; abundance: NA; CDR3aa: ASSQGSGETQY
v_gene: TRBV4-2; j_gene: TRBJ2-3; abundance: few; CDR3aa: ASSQGLAGRTDTQY
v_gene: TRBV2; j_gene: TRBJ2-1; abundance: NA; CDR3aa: ASSWRSGRAGLYNEQF
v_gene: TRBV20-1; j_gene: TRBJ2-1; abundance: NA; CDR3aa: SARGWGETRYEQF
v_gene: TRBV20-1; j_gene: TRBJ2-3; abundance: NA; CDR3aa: SARSPHDDTQY
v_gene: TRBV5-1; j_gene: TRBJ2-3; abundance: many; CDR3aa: ASSQGLAYDTQY
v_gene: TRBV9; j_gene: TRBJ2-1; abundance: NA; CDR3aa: ASSVSPGTSGRTTYNEQF
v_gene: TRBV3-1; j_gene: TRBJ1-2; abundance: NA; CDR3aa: ASSQGHNYGYT
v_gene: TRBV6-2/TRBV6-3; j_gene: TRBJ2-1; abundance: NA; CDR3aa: ASKTSGFGKQF
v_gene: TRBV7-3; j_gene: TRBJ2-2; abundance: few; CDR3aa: ASSLKAPGELF
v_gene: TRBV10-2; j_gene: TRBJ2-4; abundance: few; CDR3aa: ASSDWGSAKNIQY
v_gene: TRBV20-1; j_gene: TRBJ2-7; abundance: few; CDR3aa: SASEAVRGEQY
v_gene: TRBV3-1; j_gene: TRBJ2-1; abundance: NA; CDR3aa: ASSQDVPGEGDEQF
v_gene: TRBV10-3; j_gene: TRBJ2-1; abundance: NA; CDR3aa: AIRNTGDLSYNEQF
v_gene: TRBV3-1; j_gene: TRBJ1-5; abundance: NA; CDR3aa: ASSQDLPSVNQPQH
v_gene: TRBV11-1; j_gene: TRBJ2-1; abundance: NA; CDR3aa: ASSLVWSSGIRDYNEQF
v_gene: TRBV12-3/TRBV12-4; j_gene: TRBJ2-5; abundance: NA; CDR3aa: ASSTRTPQETQY